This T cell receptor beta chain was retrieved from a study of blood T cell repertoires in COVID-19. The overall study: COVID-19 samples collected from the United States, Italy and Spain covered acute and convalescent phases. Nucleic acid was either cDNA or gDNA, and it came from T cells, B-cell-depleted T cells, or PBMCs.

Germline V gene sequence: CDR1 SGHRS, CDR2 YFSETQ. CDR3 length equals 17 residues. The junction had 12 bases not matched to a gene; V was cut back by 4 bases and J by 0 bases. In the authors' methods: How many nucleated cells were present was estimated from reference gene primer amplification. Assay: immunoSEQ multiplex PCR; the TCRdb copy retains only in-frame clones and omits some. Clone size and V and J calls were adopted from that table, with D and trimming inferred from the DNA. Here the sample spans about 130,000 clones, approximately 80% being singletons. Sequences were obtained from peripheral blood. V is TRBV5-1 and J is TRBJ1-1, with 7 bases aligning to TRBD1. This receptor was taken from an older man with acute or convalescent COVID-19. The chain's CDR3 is CASSTRGGGSMNTEAFF. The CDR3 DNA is TGCGCCAGCAGCACTAGAGGAGGGGGCTCAATGAACACTGAAGCTTTCTTT.